The sequence of this T cell receptor (beta chain) was determined in a study of T cell changes during pregnancy in multiple sclerosis. The repertoire was sequenced with immunoSEQ multiplex PCR; TCRdb's copy has only in-frame clones and lacks some. The sample carries roughly 52,000 clones, 90% recorded once. Trimming removed 0 bases at V and 7 bases at J, with 13 bases between. This CDR3 region has 16 residues. CDR1 is LNHNV, CDR2 YYDKDF, per germline (reference sequence). This TCR was recovered from a female donor with multiple sclerosis, enrolled in a pregnancy study. This chain uses TRBV15 with TRBJ1-6; D may be TRBD1 (5 bases). Sample: CD4+ T cells from peripheral blood mononuclear cells, taken in the first trimester of pregnancy. This CDR3 is CATSRDPGLKNSPLHF. DNA for the CDR3: TGTGCCACCAGCAGAGATCCGGGACTTAAGAATTCACCCCTCCACTTT.